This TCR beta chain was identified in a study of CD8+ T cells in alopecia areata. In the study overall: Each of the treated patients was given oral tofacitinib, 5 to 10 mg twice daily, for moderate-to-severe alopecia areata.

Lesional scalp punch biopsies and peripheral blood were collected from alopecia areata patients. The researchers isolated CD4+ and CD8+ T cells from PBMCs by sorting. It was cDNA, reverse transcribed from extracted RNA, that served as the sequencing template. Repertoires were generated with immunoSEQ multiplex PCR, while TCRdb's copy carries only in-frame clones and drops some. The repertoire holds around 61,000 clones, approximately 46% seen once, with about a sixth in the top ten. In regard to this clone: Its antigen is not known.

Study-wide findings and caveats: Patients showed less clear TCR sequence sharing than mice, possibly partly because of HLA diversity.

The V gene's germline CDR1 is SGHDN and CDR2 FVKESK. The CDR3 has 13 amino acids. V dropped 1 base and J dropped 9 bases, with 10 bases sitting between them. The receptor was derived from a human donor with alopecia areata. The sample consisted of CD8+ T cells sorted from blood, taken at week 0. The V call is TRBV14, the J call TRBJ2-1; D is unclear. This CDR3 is CASSQAIGGEQFF. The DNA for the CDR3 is TGTGCCAGCAGCCAAGCTATCGGCGGTGAGCAGTTCTTC.